The 30 T cell receptor beta chains below all came from one sample that was sequenced in a study of PD-1 blockade in classical Hodgkin lymphoma. Brentuximab vedotin exposure varied, and every patient relapsed after autologous stem cell transplantation. Clones were sequenced by immunoSEQ multiplex PCR, and TCRdb holds only the in-frame ones, with some missing. The data hold over 25,000 clones, with about 71% observed a single time. This sample comprised peripheral blood mononuclear cells (PBMCs), obtained before the second cycle of nivolumab. Receptor source: a human donor with classical Hodgkin lymphoma.

This chain joins TRBV2 and TRBJ1-5; D remains ambiguous. The CDR3 spans 13 residues. CDR1 is SNHLY and CDR2 is FYNNEI in the germline V gene. Between the trimmed V and J ends, which lost 3 bases and 1 base, there was a span of 4 bases. As DNA, the CDR3 is TGTGCCAGCAGTGACAGCAGCAATCAGCCCCAGCATTTT. Translation gives CASSDSSNQPQHF.

This chain joins TRBV6-1 and TRBJ2-7; D is unclear. The V end was cut by 2 bases, the J end by 3 bases, with 17 bases between. This CDR3 contains 16 residues. Germline V gene sequence: CDR1 MNHNS, CDR2 SASEGT. CDR3 sequence reads: CASSEPRTAPFYEQYF. The CDR3 DNA sequence: TGTGCCAGCAGTGAACCAAGGACCGCGCCCTTCTACGAGCAGTACTTC.

The rearrangement joins TRBV7-9 to TRBJ1-5; 11 nucleotides match TRBD1. The CDR3 runs 15 residues. J lost 5 bases, V lost 3 bases, and 3 bases had no gene match. Per germline, CDR1 SEHNR and CDR2 FQNEAQ (reference sequence). The CDR3 DNA reads as TGTGCCAGCAGCTTCTGGACAGGGGGCGATCAGCCCCAGCATTTT. Amino acid sequence: CASSFWTGGDQPQHF.

V gene TRBV30 combines with J gene TRBJ2-3; D gene unclear. The CDR3 runs to 14 residues. Germline V lookup: CDR1 GTSNPN, CDR2 SVGIG (reference sequence). V was trimmed by 5 bases and J by 0 bases, leaving 12 bases between them. Written as DNA, the CDR3 is TGTGCCTGGGCTCGGAAAGGGAGCACAGATACGCAGTATTTT. It is translated as CAWARKGSTDTQYF.

The CDR3 is CASSYWDRGQETQYF. CDR3 bases: TGTGCCAGCAGCTATTGGGACAGGGGCCAAGAGACCCAGTACTTC. The chain links TRBV5-4 to TRBJ2-5; TRBD1 aligns across 10 bases. The CDR3 is 15 residues long. V shed 3 bases and J 1 base; nucleotides not matched to a gene: 3. Looked up from germline, CDR1 is SGHNT and CDR2 is YYREEE (reference sequence).

The chain employs TRBV9 and TRBJ2-1, with TRBD2 identical over 10 bases. Trimming cost V 4 bases and J 3 bases; bases outside gene matches: 4. Germline assignment: CDR1 SGDLS and CDR2 YYNGEE. CDR3 length: 15 residues. In DNA, the CDR3 is TGTGCCAGCAGCAAAACTAGCGGGGACTACAATGAGCAGTTCTTC. Protein product: CASSKTSGDYNEQFF.

The chain is built from TRBV30 and TRBJ2-2, with 15 nucleotides matching TRBD2. From germline, CDR1 is GTSNPN and CDR2 SVGIG (reference sequence). Trimming cost V 4 bases and J 3 bases; bases outside gene matches: 9. This CDR3 spans 18 amino acids. The CDR3 is CAWTRPGTSGGYTGELFF. The CDR3 DNA follows: TGTGCCTGGACCCGCCCCGGGACTAGCGGGGGGTACACCGGGGAGCTGTTTTTT.

The table lists this clone with a few counts. The chain carries TRBV19 and TRBJ1-1; 8 positions match TRBD1. Germline CDR1 and CDR2: LNHDA and SQIVND (reference sequence). Germline trimming cut 1 base from V and 5 bases from J; bases unmatched to any gene: 6. This CDR3 is built from 15 residues. The CDR3 reads CASSIADRGNTEAFF. DNA for the CDR3: TGTGCCAGTAGTATAGCCGACAGGGGTAATACTGAAGCTTTCTTT. Variable domain in full (rest from reference TRBV19 and TRBJ1-1): DGGITQSPKYLFRKEGQNVTLSCEQNLNHDAMYWYRQDPGQGLRLIYYSQIVNDFQKGDIAEGYSVSREKKESFPLTVTSAQKNPTAFYLCASSIADRGNTEAFFGQGTRLTVV.

The chain carries TRBV7-8 and TRBJ1-2; perhaps TRBD1 as D (6 bases). CDR1 SGHVS and CDR2 FQNEAQ come from the germline V gene. V was trimmed by 8 bases and J by 8 bases, leaving 18 bases between them. This CDR3 comprises 13 residues. This chain's CDR3 is CASGDRLALGYTF. CDR3 in DNA: TGTGCCAGCGGCGACAGGTTGGCCCTGGGCTACACCTTC.

V and J are TRBV19 and TRBJ1-6; possibly TRBD1 for D (6 bases). Per germline, CDR1 LNHDA and CDR2 SQIVND (reference sequence). V was cut by 8 bases and J by 6 bases, with 11 bases left in between. The CDR3 runs 13 residues. The CDR3 DNA reads TGTGCCAGTGGGGGGGGCTTTAATTCACCCCTCCACTTT. Translating gives CASGGGFNSPLHF.

A few counts support this clone. The chain carries TRBV11-2 and TRBJ1-6; D possibly corresponds to TRBD1 (6 bases). The CDR3 loop spans 16 amino acids. V was cut by 5 bases and J by 9 bases, with 20 bases left in between. The V gene's germline CDR1 is SGHAT and CDR2 FQNNGV. CDR3 residues: CASSLGGRGYFSPLHF. For the CDR3, the DNA is TGTGCCAGCAGCCTAGGGGGGCGCGGTTATTTTTCACCCCTCCACTTT. The variable domain in full, with the rest retrieved from reference TRBV11-2 and TRBJ1-6, is EAGVAQSPRYKIIEKRQSVAFWCNPISGHATLYWYQQILGQGPKLLIQFQNNGVVDDSQLPKDRFSAERLKGVDSTLKIQPAKLEDSAVYLCASSLGGRGYFSPLHFGNGTRLTVT.

The chain employs TRBV11-3 and TRBJ2-5; 7 positions agree with TRBD1. The germline CDR1 and CDR2 sequences are SGHNT and YENEEA. This CDR3 is 16 amino acids long. After removal of 5 bases from V and 3 bases from J, the junction contained 12 bases not matched to a gene. For the CDR3, the DNA is TGTGCCAGCAGCCCTGGGACAGAGAGAATCAAAGAGACCCAGTACTTC. It codes for CASSPGTERIKETQYF.

The chain links TRBV11-2 to TRBJ2-7; D uncertain. CDR1 is SGHAT and CDR2 is FQNNGV in the germline V gene. The germline V and J ends were trimmed by 0 bases and 0 bases, with 9 bases remaining between them. The CDR3 contains 15 residues. In DNA, the CDR3 is TGTGCCAGCAGCTTAGATTGGCGTTTCTCCTACGAGCAGTACTTC. Protein sequence: CASSLDWRFSYEQYF.

The V call is TRBV25-1, the J call TRBJ2-2; D gene ambiguous. Per the germline V gene, CDR1 is MGHDK and CDR2 is SYGVNS. V lost 4 bases to trimming and J lost 6 bases, with 15 bases between them. The CDR3 runs 15 residues. The CDR3 loop reads CASSAVRSGSGELFF. DNA of the CDR3: TGTGCCAGCAGTGCTGTCAGGTCCGGCTCCGGGGAGCTGTTTTTT.

This clone was detected a few times. The V gene is TRBV2, the J gene TRBJ2-7, with D perhaps TRBD1 (6 bases). The germline gives CDR1 SNHLY, CDR2 FYNNEI. The CDR3 spans 14 residues. Trimming took 4 bases from V and 3 from J, leaving 13 bases between them. CDR3 residues: CASSVTGENYEQYF. In nucleotides, the CDR3 is TGTGCCAGCAGTGTGACAGGCGAGAACTACGAGCAGTACTTC.

The chain carries TRBV6-5 and TRBJ1-2; no firm D call. V was clipped by 5 bases and J by 1 base, with 8 bases between them. Germline CDR1 reads MNHEY; CDR2 reads SVGAGI. There are 13 residues in the CDR3. CDR3 residues: CASSQQVNYGYTF. The CDR3 coding sequence is TGTGCCAGCAGTCAACAAGTTAACTATGGCTACACCTTC.

The chain is built from TRBV19 and TRBJ1-6, with D possibly TRBD1 on 5 matching bases. Germline CDR1 is LNHDA and CDR2 is SQIVND (reference sequence). The CDR3 totals 13 residues. V lost 3 bases, J lost 10 bases, and 10 bases lay in between. CDR3 protein: CASSMGVRSPLHF. In DNA, the CDR3 is TGTGCCAGTAGTATGGGGGTACGGTCACCCCTCCACTTT.

The chain is built from TRBV27 and TRBJ1-5; D not resolved. Trimming took off 6 bases at V and 0 bases at J, with 12 bases between the two ends. The germline V gene has CDR1 MNHEY and CDR2 SMNVEV (reference sequence). This CDR3 region has 15 residues. Here the CDR3 reads CASSPTVNSNQPQHF. In DNA form, the CDR3 reads TGTGCCAGCAGCCCTACAGTTAATAGCAATCAGCCCCAGCATTTT.

The rearrangement joins TRBV6-4 to TRBJ2-1, with 7 bases that match TRBD1. Germline V gene sequence: CDR1 MRHNA, CDR2 SNTAGT. The CDR3 has 16 amino acids. With V trimmed by 3 bases and J by 4 bases, 9 bases remained unmatched. CDR3 nucleotides: TGTGCCAGCAGTGAGGCCCCCGGGGACAGATACAATGAGCAGTTCTTC. It is translated as CASSEAPGDRYNEQFF.

This clone was recorded a few times. This chain connects TRBV5-1 to TRBJ2-3; 10 nucleotides line up with TRBD2. The CDR3 contains 18 residues. Germline assignment: CDR1 SGHRS and CDR2 YFSETQ. The ends lost 4 bases at V and 3 bases at J; junction bases unmatched: 14. CDR3 DNA sequence: TGCGCCAGCAGCCCCGACGGACTAGCGGTAGGAAGGACAGATACGCAGTATTTT. Amino acid sequence: CASSPDGLAVGRTDTQYF.

The rearrangement joins TRBV9 to TRBJ2-1, with TRBD1 matching 9 bases. This CDR3 is built from 13 residues. CDR1 and CDR2 from the germline V gene are SGDLS and YYNGEE. With V trimmed by 4 bases and J by 16 bases, 12 bases remained unmatched. This chain's CDR3 is CASSPRGQGAVFF. In DNA, the CDR3 is TGTGCCAGCAGCCCGCGGGGACAGGGAGCCGTCTTCTTC.

This chain joins TRBV6-1 and TRBJ1-2; the D is unclear. CDR3 length: 12 amino acids. With 3 bases removed from V and 11 bases from J, the gap between germline ends came to 13 bases. Germline CDR1 reads MNHNS; CDR2 reads SASEGT. The CDR3 here is CASSEHGNLYTF. The CDR3 coding sequence is TGTGCCAGCAGTGAGCACGGAAATTTGTACACCTTC.

The V and J genes are TRBV2 and TRBJ2-7, with D tentatively TRBD1 or TRBD2 (5 bases each). Deletions cut 1 base from V and 0 bases from J, with 10 bases between. CDR1 is SNHLY, CDR2 FYNNEI, per germline. The length of the CDR3 is 15 residues. The chain's CDR3 is CASSEGGRGSYEQYF. The CDR3 nucleotides are TGTGCCAGCAGTGAAGGGGGACGGGGCTCCTACGAGCAGTACTTC.

The chain links TRBV2 to TRBJ2-7; D possibly corresponds to TRBD2 (5 bases). The CDR3 covers 15 residues. CDR1 is SNHLY and CDR2 is FYNNEI in the germline V gene. V gave up 1 base and J gave up 3 bases, with 13 bases separating them. CDR3 in DNA: TGTGCCAGCAGTGAAGGGCCCCTCGGGAACTACGAGCAGTACTTC. Protein: CASSEGPLGNYEQYF.

V is TRBV27 and J is TRBJ1-5; D uncertain. The CDR3 covers 14 residues. V gave up 7 bases and J gave up 4 bases, with 14 bases separating them. The germline CDR1 and CDR2 sequences are MNHEY and SMNVEV (reference sequence). Here the CDR3 reads CASKIGLANQPQHF. The CDR3 nucleotides read TGTGCCAGCAAGATAGGGCTCGCGAATCAGCCCCAGCATTTT.

This chain uses TRBV10-3 with TRBJ2-6, with D hard to call. Germline V gives CDR1 ENHRY, CDR2 SYGVKD. The V end was cut by 2 bases, the J end by 0 bases, with 5 bases between. The CDR3 totals 15 residues. The DNA of the CDR3 is TGTGCCATCAGTGAGGGCCGCTCTGGGGCCAACGTCCTGACTTTC. It yields the protein CAISEGRSGANVLTF.

This chain links TRBV7-9 with TRBJ1-1; D uncertain. Germline V gene data show CDR1 as SEHNR and CDR2 as FQNEAQ (reference sequence). V lost 3 bases to trimming and J lost 0 bases, with 11 bases between them. The CDR3 is 15 residues long. The CDR3 DNA follows: TGTGCCAGCAGCTTGTCTGCCTACATGAACACTGAAGCTTTCTTT. Its translation is CASSLSAYMNTEAFF.

There are a few counts of this clone. The V and J genes are TRBV10-3 and TRBJ2-1; D might be TRBD1 (6 bases). Per germline, CDR1 ENHRY and CDR2 SYGVKD. The V gene lost 11 bases and the J gene lost 9 bases, with 17 bases spanning the gap. The CDR3 totals 12 residues. The CDR3 DNA is TGTGCCTCAAACAGGGATTTAGGTGAGCAGTTCTTC. It encodes CASNRDLGEQFF.

V is TRBV5-6 and J is TRBJ2-7; 8 bases are shared with TRBD1. This CDR3 contains 15 residues. Per germline, CDR1 SGHDT and CDR2 YYEEEE. V shed 3 bases and J 6 bases; nucleotides not matched to a gene: 11. In DNA form, the CDR3 reads TGTGCCAGCAGCTGCCCCGGGACAGGTGAAATCGAGCAGTACTTC. It encodes CASSCPGTGEIEQYF.

The genes are TRBV30 and TRBJ2-3; 9 bases align to TRBD2. V shed 3 bases, J shed 6 bases, and the junction held 7 bases outside the gene matches. CDR3 length equals 14 residues. The V gene's germline CDR1 is GTSNPN and CDR2 SVGIG (reference sequence). The CDR3 reads CAWRLAGAGDTQYF. CDR3 DNA sequence: TGTGCCTGGAGATTAGCGGGGGCGGGGGATACGCAGTATTTT.